One and the same sample provided the 32 T cell receptor beta chains below, sequenced in a study of T cell responses to AZD1222 COVID-19 vaccine. Some clones are missing from TCRdb's copy, which holds only in-frame ones; the method was immunoSEQ multiplex PCR. The profile shows over 15,000 clones, about 80% of them singletons. The material was peripheral blood, obtained 28 days after the second AZD1222 dose. These TCRs come from an adult who received the AZD1222 COVID-19 vaccine.

The J gene is TRBJ1-3, the V gene TRBV28, with unresolved D. V lost 3 bases and J 0 bases, leaving 6 bases between the germline ends. The CDR3 has 14 residues. Germline values: CDR1 MDHEN, CDR2 SYDVKM. DNA of the CDR3: TGTGCCAGCAGTTTCCGATCCTCTGGAAACACCATATATTTT. This gives the protein CASSFRSSGNTIYF.

This clone was picked up a small number of times. This chain connects TRBV4-1 to TRBJ2-5; TRBD2 agrees at 11 bases. The junction had 8 bases not matched to a gene; V was cut back by 4 bases and J by 1 base. CDR3 length: 17 amino acids. Germline CDR1 is MGHRA and CDR2 is YSYEKL. The CDR3 nucleotides read TGCGCCAGCAGCCGCGGACTAGCGGGTGCCCCCCAAGAGACCCAGTACTTC. It is translated as CASSRGLAGAPQETQYF.

The J gene is TRBJ1-3, the V gene TRBV28; perhaps TRBD1 as D (5 bases). Trimming took 4 bases from V and 4 from J, leaving 14 bases between them. Per the germline V gene, CDR1 is MDHEN and CDR2 is SYDVKM. The CDR3 has 15 residues. For the CDR3, the DNA is TGTGCCAGCAGTTCGGGCGGGGGAGGAGGAAACACCATATATTTT. Protein product: CASSSGGGGGNTIYF.

The genes are TRBV3-1 (or the pseudogene TRBV3-2) and TRBJ1-5, with D unclear. The CDR3 covers 14 residues. Trimming removed 3 bases from V and 4 bases from J, with 10 bases in between. Per the germline V gene, CDR1 is LGHDT and CDR2 is YNNKEL (reference sequence). The CDR3 region is CASSQAGGNQPQHF. The CDR3 nucleotides are TGTGCCAGCAGCCAGGCTGGAGGGAATCAGCCCCAGCATTTT.

The V call is TRBV12-3 or TRBV12-4, the J call TRBJ1-1; possible D gene TRBD1, 6 bases. This CDR3 is built from 12 residues. V was cut by 6 bases and J by 4 bases, with 9 bases left in between. CDR3 nucleotides: TGTGCCAGCAGAGAACAGGGCACTGAAGCTTTCTTT. Protein product: CASREQGTEAFF.

The V call is TRBV9, the J call TRBJ2-5, with TRBD1 matching over 7 bases. The germline CDR1 and CDR2 sequences are SGDLS and YYNGEE. The CDR3 is 17 amino acids. With V trimmed by 0 bases and J by 3 bases, 11 bases remained unmatched. This chain's CDR3 is CASSVDGGQRIEETQYF. The CDR3 DNA is TGTGCCAGCAGCGTAGATGGGGGACAGCGGATCGAAGAGACCCAGTACTTC. Filled out from reference TRBV9 and TRBJ2-5, the complete variable domain reads DSGVTQTPKHLITATGQRVTLRCSPRSGDLSVYWYQQSLDQGLQFLIQYYNGEERAKGNILERFSAQQFPDLHSELNLSSLELGDSALYFCASSVDGGQRIEETQYFGPGTRLLVL.

The genes are TRBV7-2 and TRBJ2-7; D unresolved. Germline loops: CDR1 SGHTA, CDR2 FQGNSA. The germline V and J ends were trimmed by 1 base and 5 bases, with 3 bases remaining between them. The CDR3 has 11 amino acids. The CDR3 DNA reads TGTGCCAGCAGCTTAGTCCACGAGCAGTACTTC. Encoded protein: CASSLVHEQYF.

This clone has only a few counts. This rearrangement joins TRBV27 to TRBJ2-7, with 11 bases matching TRBD1. Unmatched junction bases numbered 1, after V lost 6 bases and J lost 3 bases. From germline, CDR1 is MNHEY and CDR2 SMNVEV (reference sequence). The CDR3 length is 13 residues. CDR3 loop: CASSGTGGYEQYF. The CDR3 DNA is TGTGCCAGCAGCGGGACAGGGGGCTACGAGCAGTACTTC.

This chain's CDR3 is CASSFRDDTEAFF. CDR3 in DNA: TGTGCCAGCAGCTTCAGGGATGACACTGAAGCTTTCTTT. V gene TRBV7-8 combines with J gene TRBJ1-1; D may be TRBD1 (5 bases). The CDR3 loop spans 13 amino acids. Germline assignment: CDR1 SGHVS and CDR2 FQNEAQ. With 3 bases removed from V and 3 bases from J, the gap between germline ends came to 8 bases.

This clone was observed a few times. V gene TRBV2 combines with J gene TRBJ2-7, with D unresolved. There are 14 residues in the CDR3. The V end was cut by 4 bases, the J end by 0 bases, with 10 bases between. Germline V lookup: CDR1 SNHLY, CDR2 FYNNEI. CDR3 sequence: CASSGARSSYEQYF. The CDR3 coding sequence is TGTGCCAGCAGTGGAGCAAGGAGCTCCTACGAGCAGTACTTC.

The chain carries TRBV6-1 and TRBJ1-2; no clear D. V was cut by 5 bases and J by 5 bases, with 15 bases left in between. CDR3 length: 14 amino acids. In germline, CDR1 is MNHNS, CDR2 SASEGT. CDR3 DNA sequence: TGTGCCAGCAGTTTTCCTCAGGCGCTTTATGGCTACACCTTC. This encodes CASSFPQALYGYTF.

The chain couples TRBV11-2 to TRBJ1-2, with D tentatively TRBD1 (5 bases). CDR1 is SGHAT and CDR2 is FQNNGV in the germline V gene. The CDR3 contains 13 residues. Trimming removed 4 bases from V and 8 bases from J, with 14 bases in between. The CDR3 loop reads CASSYTGEGGYTF. CDR3 nucleotide sequence: TGTGCCAGCAGCTATACAGGCGAGGGCGGCTACACCTTC.

This clone has a single count. The chain uses TRBV9 and TRBJ2-5; TRBD2 matches at 8 bases. V was clipped by 6 bases and J by 2 bases; unmatched bases: 9. This CDR3 contains 15 residues. CDR1 and CDR2 (germline): SGDLS, YYNGEE. The CDR3 DNA follows: TGTGCCAGCACCCGGGGGGGGGACTTACAAGAGACCCAGTACTTC. It specifies CASTRGGDLQETQYF.

The chain combines TRBV5-1 with TRBJ2-7; possible D gene TRBD2, 5 bases. The V end lost 3 bases, the J end lost 2 bases, and 12 bases lay between the germline ends. This CDR3 is built from 14 residues. Germline values: CDR1 SGHRS, CDR2 YFSETQ. CDR3 amino acids: CASSSTGITYEQYF. DNA for the CDR3: TGCGCCAGCAGCTCCACCGGGATAACCTACGAGCAGTACTTC.

This chain connects TRBV5-4 to TRBJ2-7; D is possibly TRBD2 (5 bases). The CDR3 has 13 amino acids. Germline assignment: CDR1 SGHNT and CDR2 YYREEE (reference sequence). The ends were cut back, 4 bases at V and 6 bases at J, with 14 bases in the middle. The CDR3 DNA follows: TGTGCCAGCAGCCAGAGGGCTTCGGGCGAGCAGTACTTC. Translation gives CASSQRASGEQYF.

The CDR3 protein is CASSQARTGGFGYTF. DNA for the CDR3: TGCGCCAGCAGCCAAGCGAGGACAGGGGGCTTTGGCTACACCTTC. This chain links TRBV4-3 with TRBJ1-2; 11 nucleotides match TRBD1. The CDR3 loop spans 15 amino acids. The V gene's germline CDR1 is LGHNA and CDR2 YSLEER. V shed 1 base, J shed 7 bases, and the junction held 5 bases outside the gene matches.

The V gene is TRBV2, the J gene TRBJ2-3; D may correspond to TRBD1 or TRBD2 (5 bases each). This CDR3 has 14 amino acids. V gave up 7 bases and J gave up 6 bases, with 17 bases separating them. Germline assignment: CDR1 SNHLY and CDR2 FYNNEI. The CDR3 DNA is TGTGCCAGCAACCCGGGGCCATCCCTCGATACGCAGTATTTT. Protein product: CASNPGPSLDTQYF.

The V gene is TRBV5-4, the J gene TRBJ1-1; TRBD1 might be the D (5 bases). The CDR3 extends over 14 amino acids. CDR1 is SGHNT, CDR2 YYREEE, per germline (reference sequence). Trimming shortened V by 6 bases and J by 4 bases, and 16 bases separated the two germline ends. In nucleotides, the CDR3 is TGTGCCAGCACCGTATGGGGCGAGGGCACTGAAGCTTTCTTT. Its translation is CASTVWGEGTEAFF.

The V and J genes are TRBV7-9 and TRBJ2-2; the match to TRBD1 covers 8 bases. The CDR3 loop spans 15 amino acids. In germline, CDR1 is SEHNR, CDR2 FQNEAQ (reference sequence). V lost 2 bases to trimming and J lost 1 base; unmatched junction nucleotides: 0. The CDR3 bases are TGTGCCAGCAGCTTAACAGGGGGGAACACCGGGGAGCTGTTTTTT. Translated: CASSLTGGNTGELFF.

The CDR3 DNA sequence: TGCGCCAGCAGTCGGACAGGGGGGGAAGATACGCAGTATTTT. Translation gives CASSRTGGEDTQYF. V usage is TRBV10-1 and J usage is TRBJ2-3, with 10 bases identical to TRBD1. The CDR3 extends over 14 amino acids. Germline values: CDR1 WNHNN, CDR2 SYGVQD (reference sequence). The V segment lost 5 bases and the J segment 5 bases; nucleotides outside the gene matches: 4.

Only one count was recorded for this clone. The rearrangement joins TRBV4-2 to TRBJ1-1, with 9 nucleotides matching TRBD1. The ends lost 0 bases at V and 4 bases at J; junction bases unmatched: 6. This CDR3 spans 16 amino acids. Looked up from germline, CDR1 is LGHNA and CDR2 is YNFKEQ. The CDR3 here is CASSQEGGTGPTEAFF. CDR3 nucleotides: TGTGCCAGCAGCCAAGAAGGGGGGACAGGGCCCACTGAAGCTTTCTTT.

V is TRBV7-2 and J is TRBJ2-3; D unclear. The germline V gene has CDR1 SGHTA and CDR2 FQGNSA. V shed 2 bases and J shed 0 bases, with 6 bases lying between them. There are 14 residues in the CDR3. CDR3 protein: CASSLSSSTDTQYF. CDR3 in DNA: TGTGCCAGCAGCTTATCCTCTAGCACAGATACGCAGTATTTT. Together with reference TRBV7-2 and TRBJ2-3, the CDR3 gives the full variable domain: GAGVSQSPSNKVTEKGKDVELRCDPISGHTALYWYRQSLGQGLEFLIYFQGNSAPDKSGLPSDRFSAERTGGSVSTLTIQRTQQEDSAVYLCASSLSSSTDTQYFGPGTRLTVL.

This chain uses TRBV12-5 with TRBJ2-2, with D perhaps TRBD1 (6 bases). V lost 0 bases, J lost 4 bases, and 12 bases lay in between. The V gene's germline CDR1 is LGHNT and CDR2 FRNRAP. The CDR3 sequence is 16 residues long. CDR3 sequence (DNA): TGTGCTAGTGGTTTGGTACGAAAAGGGGGCACCGGGGAGCTGTTTTTT. It codes for CASGLVRKGGTGELFF.

This sequence joins TRBV13 and TRBJ1-6; 7 positions agree with TRBD1. The CDR3 totals 12 residues. Germline V gene sequence: CDR1 PRHDT, CDR2 FYEKMQ (reference sequence). Unmatched junction bases numbered 0, after V lost 5 bases and J lost 8 bases. The CDR3 sequence is CASSQGDSPLHF. CDR3 DNA sequence: TGTGCCAGCAGCCAGGGGGATTCACCCCTCCACTTT.

The genes are TRBV4-1 and TRBJ2-1; no clear D gene. From germline, CDR1 is MGHRA and CDR2 YSYEKL. The CDR3 consists of 15 residues. V lost 0 bases to trimming and J lost 5 bases, with 11 bases between them. The chain's CDR3 is CASSQDRSSHNEQFF. CDR3 nucleotide sequence: TGCGCCAGCAGCCAAGATCGTTCGTCTCACAATGAGCAGTTCTTC.

The chain couples TRBV6-5 to TRBJ2-7; TRBD1 matches 8 bases. Per germline, CDR1 MNHEY and CDR2 SVGAGI. V trimming: 2 bases; J trimming: 6 bases; junction bases outside the gene matches: 3. The CDR3 spans 13 residues. CDR3 coding DNA: TGTGCCAGCAGTTACACCGACAGGGGCGAGCAGTACTTC. It codes for CASSYTDRGEQYF.

The rearrangement joins TRBV19 to TRBJ1-3; D unresolved. The germline V and J ends were trimmed by 3 bases and 1 base, with 4 bases remaining between them. Per germline, CDR1 LNHDA and CDR2 SQIVND (reference sequence). The length of the CDR3 is 13 residues. In DNA, the CDR3 is TGTGCCAGTAGTATGGGATCTGGAAACACCATATATTTT. It specifies CASSMGSGNTIYF. Together with reference TRBV19 and TRBJ1-3, the CDR3 gives the full variable domain: DGGITQSPKYLFRKEGQNVTLSCEQNLNHDAMYWYRQDPGQGLRLIYYSQIVNDFQKGDIAEGYSVSREKKESFPLTVTSAQKNPTAFYLCASSMGSGNTIYFGEGSWLTVV.

The chain is built from TRBV14 and TRBJ2-1; D is undetermined. Germline loops: CDR1 SGHDN, CDR2 FVKESK. The CDR3 is made up of 15 amino acids. Trimming shortened V by 0 bases and J by 0 bases, and 6 bases separated the two germline ends. This CDR3 is CASSQDSSSYNEQFF. CDR3 DNA: TGTGCCAGCAGCCAAGACAGCAGCTCCTACAATGAGCAGTTCTTC.

This rearrangement joins TRBV7-8 to TRBJ2-1; 14 positions agree with TRBD2. The length of the CDR3 is 18 residues. The junction had 6 bases not matched to a gene; V was cut back by 5 bases and J by 0 bases. Germline CDR1 and CDR2: SGHVS and FQNEAQ. The CDR3 coding sequence is TGTGCCAGCAGCCCCGGGACTAGCGGGGGAAGCTCCTACAATGAGCAGTTCTTC. It is translated as CASSPGTSGGSSYNEQFF.

This clone was seen more than once but under ten times. A junction end diverges from the germline sequence, so it may reflect a read error. J is TRBJ1-5 and V is TRBV19; TRBD1 aligns across 8 bases. This CDR3 spans 14 amino acids. Germline assignment: CDR1 LNHDA and CDR2 SQIVND (reference sequence). The CDR3 coding sequence is TGTGCCAGTAATATACAGGGGGTAAGTCAGCCCCAGCATTTT. Translating gives CASNIQGVSQPQHF.

This clone was counted only a few times. The V gene is TRBV7-6, the J gene TRBJ2-5; the D is unclear. Per germline, CDR1 SGHVS and CDR2 FNYEAQ. V was shortened by 5 bases and J by 4 bases, with 8 bases between the two germline ends. This CDR3 region has 12 residues. The CDR3 bases are TGTGCCAGCAGCCCAAAAGGAGAGACCCAGTACTTC. Translated, it gives CASSPKGETQYF.

This chain connects TRBV28 to TRBJ1-2, with D perhaps TRBD1 (6 bases). Per germline, CDR1 MDHEN and CDR2 SYDVKM. The length of the CDR3 is 14 residues. Trimming took off 3 bases at V and 4 bases at J, with 12 bases between the two ends. CDR3 nucleotide sequence: TGTGCCAGCAGTTTCCCGGACAGTTTCTATGGCTACACCTTC. This sequence encodes CASSFPDSFYGYTF.